This T cell receptor beta chain was sequenced in a study of shared T cell receptors in the human thymus listed by TCRdb under 2021. For the wider study: The study examined how self-reactive, shared T-cell receptor alpha chains are generated in the human thymus.

Receptor libraries were prepared by the immunoSEQ multiplex PCR assay. Drawn from immuneACCESS, this table holds only the in-frame rearrangements with V and J called that TCRdb kept. Clones are partly lost; checked studies trace under half to an unresolved V gene and leave the rest unexplained. The sample yields 500,000 to 750,000 clones; 88% were counted once. Around 0.0099% of the sample is in the top ten clones. A single count supports this clone. Its cognate antigen has yet to be identified. Qualities for individual bases were not recorded, and no much larger clone is one base off. V trim: 4 bases; J trim: 9 bases; unmatched bases: 4. From the cysteine through the phenylalanine, the CDR3 covers 12 amino acids. The DNA shown is the 36-base CDR3, in frame from base 1. As encoded in the germline V gene, CDR1 is SGHVS while CDR2 is FNYEAQ. The same data also went into a second study, on human thymus T cells. The second study also describes: In Finland, the donors were immunologically healthy infants who were having open corrective cardiac surgery for congenital heart defects. Thymus tissue was collected as surgical resects that were removed during corrective cardiac surgery. Usage of V and J gene segments appeared to be biased in both the thymic and the peripheral blood repertoires. Highly overlapping thymic TCR repertoires among unrelated individuals were reported in the related research. The study described the TCR alpha and beta repertoires in roughly 8 infant thymus samples and a few matching peripheral blood samples. Donor ages ranged from about 7 to 250 days, and the cohort comprised over 5 male and two female infants. Thymocytes were released mechanically from tissue and stored at -70 °C as pellets of about 10-34 million cells. A QIAsymphony instrument was used to extract genomic DNA from frozen cell pellets. The immunoSEQ multiplex PCR assay was used to amplify the TCRB and TCRAD loci from a standardized amount of quality-controlled genomic DNA. The amplicons spanned the V(D)J region and were long enough to cover the CDR3 and allow V and J genes to be identified. The amplicons were sequenced on an Illumina platform via the commercial immunoSEQ service. Primer bias and sequencing errors were corrected as previously described, and TCRAD and TCRB definitions were based on the IMGT database. immunoSEQ Analyzer 3.0 and VDJTools were used for repertoire analysis, which covered basic statistics, V/J segment usage, diversity estimates, rarefaction and pairwise overlap. Chao1, ChaoE, Efron-Thisted, Shannon and inverse Simpson indices were used to estimate diversity, which was also estimated on datasets down-sampled to the smallest sample. For repertoire overlap, CDR3 nucleotide sequence, V gene and J gene had to match strictly, and clustering was done by Jaccard-based multidimensional scaling. On average, thymus samples gave around 810,000 unique TCRB clonotypes, whereas blood samples gave 75,000 to 95,000.

The V gene is TRBV7-6 and the J gene is TRBJ2-3; TRBD2 fits 7 bases in the junction. What was sequenced was thymocytes. The receptor's source is a boy under three years old with a congenital heart defect. Donor details come from another sample of the same person, matched by shared clones. For the CDR3, the sequence is CASSSGGGTQYF. The nucleotides read TGTGCCAGCAGCTCGGGGGGAGGAACGCAGTATTTT. This CDR3, with the reference TRBV7-6 and TRBJ2-3 proteins standing in past its ends, gives the full variable domain GAGVSQSPRYKVTKRGQDVALRCDPISGHVSLYWYRQALGQGPEFLTYFNYEAQQDKSGLPNDRFSAERPEGSISTLTIQRTEQRDSAMYRCASSSGGGTQYFGPGTRLTVL.